This T cell receptor (beta chain) appears in the sequencing data of a study of blood T cell repertoires in COVID-19. Per germline, CDR1 SNHLY and CDR2 FYNNEI. The CDR3 covers 14 residues. The junction had 5 bases not matched to a gene; V was cut back by 5 bases and J by 5 bases. Of note for this clone: Other DNA variants within this sample encode the same CDR3.

The table came from immunoSEQ multiplex PCR; TCRdb's copy has only in-frame clones and leaves some out. The repertoire holds 200,000 to 250,000 clones, with more than 75% as singletons. The chain joins TRBV2 to TRBJ1-1; 10 bases map to TRBD1. The material sequenced was peripheral blood. This sequence was found in a human donor in a cohort sampled during active COVID-19. The CDR3 region is CASSQDRGGTEAFF. The CDR3 DNA follows: TGTGCCAGCAGTCAGGACAGGGGGGGAACTGAAGCTTTCTTT. Drawing the rest from reference TRBV2 and TRBJ1-1, the complete variable domain is EPEVTQTPSHQVTQMGQEVILRCVPISNHLYFYWYRQILGQKVEFLVSFYNNEISEKSEIFDDQFSVERPDGSNFTLKIRSTKLEDSAMYFCASSQDRGGTEAFFGQGTRLTVV.